The present T cell receptor beta chain was sequenced within a study of cytomegalovirus exposure and HLA in healthy donors. Separate from the approximately 700-subject first cohort was the roughly 120-subject validation cohort, to which the donors belonged. Assay: immunoSEQ multiplex PCR; the TCRdb copy retains only in-frame clones and omits some. The profile shows 120,000 or so clones, about 96% of them singletons. Germline loops: CDR1 SGDLS, CDR2 YYNGEE. The CDR3 totals 14 residues. V lost 0 bases to trimming and J lost 2 bases, with 7 bases between them. This chain connects TRBV9 to TRBJ2-3; D uncertain. This sequence originates from a man younger than 30 in good health and CMV-seronegative. The sample consisted of PBMCs. Written as DNA, the CDR3 is TGTGCCAGCAGCGTAGGAGTCACCACAGATACGCAGTATTTT. The encoded protein is CASSVGVTTDTQYF.